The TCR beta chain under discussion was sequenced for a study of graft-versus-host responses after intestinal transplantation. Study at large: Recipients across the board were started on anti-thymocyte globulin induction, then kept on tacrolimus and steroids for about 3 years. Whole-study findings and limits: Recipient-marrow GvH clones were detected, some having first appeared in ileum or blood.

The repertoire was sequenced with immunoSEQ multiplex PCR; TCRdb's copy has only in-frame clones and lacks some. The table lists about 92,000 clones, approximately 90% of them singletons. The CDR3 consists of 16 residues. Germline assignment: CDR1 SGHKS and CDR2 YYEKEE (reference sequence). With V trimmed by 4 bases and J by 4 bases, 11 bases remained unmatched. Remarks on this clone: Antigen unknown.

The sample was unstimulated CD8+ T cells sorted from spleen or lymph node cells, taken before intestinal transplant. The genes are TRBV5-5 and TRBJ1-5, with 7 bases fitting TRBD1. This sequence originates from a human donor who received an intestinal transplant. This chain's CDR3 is CASSPGTVLWNQPQHF. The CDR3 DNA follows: TGTGCCAGCAGCCCTGGGACAGTCCTATGGAATCAGCCCCAGCATTTT.